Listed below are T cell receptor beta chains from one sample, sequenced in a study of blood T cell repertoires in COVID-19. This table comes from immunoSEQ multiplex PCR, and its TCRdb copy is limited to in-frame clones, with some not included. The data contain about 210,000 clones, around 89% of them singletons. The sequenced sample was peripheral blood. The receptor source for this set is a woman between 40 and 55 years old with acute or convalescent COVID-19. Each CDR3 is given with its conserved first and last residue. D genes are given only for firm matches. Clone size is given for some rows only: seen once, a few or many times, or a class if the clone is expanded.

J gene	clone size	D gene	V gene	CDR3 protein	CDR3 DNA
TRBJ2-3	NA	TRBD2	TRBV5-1	CASSSHAGTSVTDTQYF	TGCGCCAGCAGCTCACACGCCGGGACTAGCGTAACAGATACGCAGTATTTT
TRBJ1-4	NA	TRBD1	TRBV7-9	CASSLDRDNEKLFF	TGTGCCAGCAGCCTAGACAGGGATAATGAAAAACTGTTTTTT
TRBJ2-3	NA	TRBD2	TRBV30	CAWSRTSGGVNTADTQYF	TGTGCCTGGAGTCGAACTAGCGGGGGGGTTAACACCGCAGATACGCAGTATTTT
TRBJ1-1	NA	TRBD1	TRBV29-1	CSVHRGLVNTEAFF	TGCAGCGTTCACAGGGGGTTGGTGAACACTGAAGCTTTCTTT
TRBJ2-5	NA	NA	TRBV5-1	CASSDRDYLRKTQYF	TGCGCCAGCAGCGACCGGGATTATCTCCGAAAGACCCAGTACTTC
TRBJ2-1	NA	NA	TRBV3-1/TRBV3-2	CASSQDGGTYNEQFF	TGTGCCAGCAGCCAAGATGGAGGGACCTACAATGAGCAGTTCTTC
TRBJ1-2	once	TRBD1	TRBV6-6	CASSYLGDSNYGYTF	TGTGCCAGCAGTTACCTTGGGGACAGTAACTATGGCTACACCTTC
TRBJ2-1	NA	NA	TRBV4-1	CASSQDQVNEQFF	TGCGCCAGCAGCCAAGATCAGGTCAATGAGCAGTTCTTC
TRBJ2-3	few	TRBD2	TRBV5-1	CASSLATSPDTQYF	TGCGCCAGCAGCTTAGCGACTAGCCCAGATACGCAGTATTTT
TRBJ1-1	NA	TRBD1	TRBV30	CAWSVQGATEAFF	TGTGCCTGGAGTGTTCAGGGGGCCACTGAAGCTTTCTTT
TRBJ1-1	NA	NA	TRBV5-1	CASSAFSEAFF	TGCGCCAGCAGCGCGTTCTCCGAAGCTTTCTTT
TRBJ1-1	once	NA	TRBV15	CATSRDLSQNTEAFF	TGTGCCACCAGCAGAGATCTAAGTCAGAACACTGAAGCTTTCTTT
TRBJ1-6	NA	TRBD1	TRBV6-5	CASRPGTGYSPLHF	TGTGCCAGCAGGCCCGGGACAGGGTATTCACCCCTCCACTTT
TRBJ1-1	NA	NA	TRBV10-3	CAISDTNQVKGTEAFF	TGTGCCATCAGTGATACGAATCAGGTCAAAGGCACTGAAGCTTTCTTT
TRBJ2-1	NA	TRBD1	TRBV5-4	CASSWDRETYNEQFF	TGTGCCAGCAGCTGGGACAGGGAAACCTACAATGAGCAGTTCTTC
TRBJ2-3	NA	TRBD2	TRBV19	CASSTPRTSGRDTQYF	TGTGCCAGTAGTACTCCGAGGACTAGCGGGAGGGATACGCAGTATTTT
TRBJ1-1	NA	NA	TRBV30	CAWSAAMGTGRTEAFF	TGTGCCTGGAGTGCCGCGATGGGGACTGGGAGGACTGAAGCTTTCTTT
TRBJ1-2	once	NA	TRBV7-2	CASSLSAGGTF	TGTGCCAGCAGCTTGTCGGCAGGTGGTACCTTC
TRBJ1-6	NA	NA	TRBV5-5	CASSADYKGLTALHF	TGTGCCAGCAGCGCGGACTACAAGGGACTTACGGCCCTCCACTTT
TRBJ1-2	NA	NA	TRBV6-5	CASRSGARGYTF	TGTGCCAGCAGATCAGGGGCGCGGGGCTACACCTTC
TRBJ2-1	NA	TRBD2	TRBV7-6	CASSFSGGLAGVNEQFF	TGTGCCAGCAGCTTTAGTGGGGGACTAGCGGGGGTCAATGAGCAGTTCTTC
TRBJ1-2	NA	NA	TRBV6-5	CASTSGGLGYGYTF	TGTGCCAGCACATCTGGCGGACTGGGCTATGGCTACACCTTC
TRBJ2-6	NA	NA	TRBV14	CASSHVGAILSSGANVLTF	TGTGCCAGCAGCCACGTAGGGGCCATCCTGAGCTCTGGGGCCAACGTCCTGACTTTC
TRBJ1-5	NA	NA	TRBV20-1	CSARDLRAQHF	TGCAGTGCTAGAGATCTGAGAGCCCAGCATTTT
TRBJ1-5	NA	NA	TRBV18	CASSPPGASNQPQHF	TGTGCCAGCTCACCACCGGGGGCGAGCAATCAGCCCCAGCATTTT
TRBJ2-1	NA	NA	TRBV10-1	CASSESYIHNEQFF	TGCGCCAGCAGTGAGTCGTATATTCACAATGAGCAGTTCTTC
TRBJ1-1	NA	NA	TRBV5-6	CASSLGDKNTEAFF	TGTGCCAGCAGCTTGGGGGACAAGAACACTGAAGCTTTCTTT
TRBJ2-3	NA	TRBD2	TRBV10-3	CAISDPRGSSTDTQYF	TGTGCCATCAGTGACCCGCGGGGGTCTAGCACAGATACGCAGTATTTT
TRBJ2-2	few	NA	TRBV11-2	CASSIEEWELFF	TGTGCCAGCAGTATTGAGGAGTGGGAGCTGTTTTTT
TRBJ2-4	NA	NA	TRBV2	CASSEGHVGLGNIQYF	TGTGCCAGCAGTGAAGGACATGTGGGTTTGGGAAACATTCAGTACTTC
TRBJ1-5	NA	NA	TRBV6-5	CASSPYADASQPQHF	TGTGCCAGCAGCCCCTACGCGGATGCCTCCCAGCCCCAGCATTTT
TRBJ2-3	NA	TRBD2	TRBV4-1	CASSQPSGGIDTQYF	TGCGCCAGCAGCCAACCTAGCGGGGGGATAGATACGCAGTATTTT
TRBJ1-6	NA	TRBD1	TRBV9	CASSVNRGRSPLHF	TGTGCCAGCAGCGTAAACAGGGGGCGGTCACCCCTCCACTTT
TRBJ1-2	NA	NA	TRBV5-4	CASSLTTGGFHGYTF	TGTGCCAGCAGCTTGACAACGGGGGGATTTCATGGCTACACCTTC
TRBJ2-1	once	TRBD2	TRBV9	CASSGGLDSSYNEQFF	TGTGCCAGCAGCGGTGGACTAGACAGCTCCTACAATGAGCAGTTCTTC
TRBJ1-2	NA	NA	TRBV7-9	CASSLVTANYGYTF	TGTGCCAGCAGCCTAGTGACAGCTAACTATGGCTACACCTTC
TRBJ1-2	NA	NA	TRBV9	CASSAGGSNYGYTF	TGTGCCAGCAGCGCTGGGGGGAGCAACTATGGCTACACCTTC
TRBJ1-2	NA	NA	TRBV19	CASKGRSTNNYGYTF	TGTGCCAGTAAAGGCAGATCGACTAATAACTATGGCTACACCTTC
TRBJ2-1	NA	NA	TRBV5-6	CASSSGPRVSSHEQFF	TGTGCCAGCAGCTCCGGTCCGAGGGTTTCTTCGCATGAGCAGTTCTTC
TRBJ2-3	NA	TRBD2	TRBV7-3	CASSLRRGGLGDTQYF	TGTGCCAGCAGCTTAAGGCGGGGGGGCCTTGGAGATACGCAGTATTTT
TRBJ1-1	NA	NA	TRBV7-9	CASSFRTEAFF	TGTGCCAGCAGCTTTCGGACTGAAGCTTTCTTT
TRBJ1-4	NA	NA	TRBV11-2	CASSPTGGARRGEKLFF	TGTGCCAGCAGCCCTACCGGGGGTGCCCGGCGGGGTGAAAAACTGTTTTTT